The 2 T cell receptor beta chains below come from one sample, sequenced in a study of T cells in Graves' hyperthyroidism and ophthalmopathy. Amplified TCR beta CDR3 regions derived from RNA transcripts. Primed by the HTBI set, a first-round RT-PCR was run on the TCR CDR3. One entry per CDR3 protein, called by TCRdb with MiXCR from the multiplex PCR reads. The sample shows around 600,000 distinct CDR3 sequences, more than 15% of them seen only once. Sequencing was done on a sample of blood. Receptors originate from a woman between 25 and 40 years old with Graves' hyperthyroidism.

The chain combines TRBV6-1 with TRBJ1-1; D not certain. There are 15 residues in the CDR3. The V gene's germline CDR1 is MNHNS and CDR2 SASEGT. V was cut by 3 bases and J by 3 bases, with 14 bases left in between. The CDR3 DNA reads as TGTGCCAGCAGTGATCGAGGGTATCGCGACACTGAAGCTTTCTTT. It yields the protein CASSDRGYRDTEAFF.

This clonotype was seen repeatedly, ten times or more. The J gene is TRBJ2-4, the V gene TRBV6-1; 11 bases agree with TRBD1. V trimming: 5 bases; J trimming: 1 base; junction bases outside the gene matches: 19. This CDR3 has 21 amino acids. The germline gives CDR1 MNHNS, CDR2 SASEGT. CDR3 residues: CASSYTGTGGFYDEAKNIQYF. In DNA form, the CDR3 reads TGTGCCAGCAGTTACACCGGGACAGGGGGTTTTTACGACGAGGCCAAAAACATTCAGTACTTC.